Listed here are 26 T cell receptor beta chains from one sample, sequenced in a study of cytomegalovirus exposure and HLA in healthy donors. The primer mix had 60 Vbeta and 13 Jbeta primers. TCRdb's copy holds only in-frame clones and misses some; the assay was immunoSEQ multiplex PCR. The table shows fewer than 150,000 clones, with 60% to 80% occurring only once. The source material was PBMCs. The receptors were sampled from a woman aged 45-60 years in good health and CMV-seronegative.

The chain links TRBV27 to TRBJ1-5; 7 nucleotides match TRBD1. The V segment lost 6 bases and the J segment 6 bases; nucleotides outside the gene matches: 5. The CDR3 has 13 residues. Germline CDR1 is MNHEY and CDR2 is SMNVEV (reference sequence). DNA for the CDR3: TGTGCCAGCAGCCTACAGGGGTTTCAGCCCCAGCATTTT. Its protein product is CASSLQGFQPQHF.

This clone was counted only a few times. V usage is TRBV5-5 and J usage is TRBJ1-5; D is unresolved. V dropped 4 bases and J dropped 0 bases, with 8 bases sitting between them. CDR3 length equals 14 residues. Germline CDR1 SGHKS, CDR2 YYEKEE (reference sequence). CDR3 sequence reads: CASSPGLSNQPQHF. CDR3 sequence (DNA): TGTGCCAGCAGCCCGGGTCTTAGCAATCAGCCCCAGCATTTT.

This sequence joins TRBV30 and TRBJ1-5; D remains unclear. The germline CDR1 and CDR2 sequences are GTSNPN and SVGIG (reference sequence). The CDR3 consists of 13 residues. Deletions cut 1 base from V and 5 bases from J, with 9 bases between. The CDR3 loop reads CAWSARQDQPQHF. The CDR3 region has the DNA TGTGCCTGGAGTGCACGGCAGGATCAGCCCCAGCATTTT.

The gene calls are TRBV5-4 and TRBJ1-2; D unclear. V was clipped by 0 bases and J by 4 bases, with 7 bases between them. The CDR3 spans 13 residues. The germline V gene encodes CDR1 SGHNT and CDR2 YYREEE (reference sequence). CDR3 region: CASSLGSGYGYTF. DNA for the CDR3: TGTGCCAGCAGCTTGGGGAGCGGCTATGGCTACACCTTC. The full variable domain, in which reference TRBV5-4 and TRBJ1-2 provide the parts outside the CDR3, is ETGVTQSPTHLIKTRGQQVTLRCSSQSGHNTVSWYQQALGQGPQFIFQYYREEENGRGNFPPRFSGLQFPNYSSELNVNALELDDSALYLCASSLGSGYGYTFGSGTRLTVV.

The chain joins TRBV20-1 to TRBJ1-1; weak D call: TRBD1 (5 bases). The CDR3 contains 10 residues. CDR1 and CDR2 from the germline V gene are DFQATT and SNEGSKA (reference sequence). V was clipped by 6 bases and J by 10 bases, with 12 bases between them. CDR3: CSAMGGRAFF. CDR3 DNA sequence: TGCAGTGCCATGGGGGGGAGAGCTTTCTTT.

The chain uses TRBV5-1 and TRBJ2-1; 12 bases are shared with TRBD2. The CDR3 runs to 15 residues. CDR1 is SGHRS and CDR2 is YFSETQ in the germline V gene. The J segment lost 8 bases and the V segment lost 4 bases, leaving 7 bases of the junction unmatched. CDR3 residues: CASSAPSGGVYEQFF. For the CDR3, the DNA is TGCGCCAGCAGCGCTCCTAGCGGGGGGGTCTATGAGCAGTTCTTC.

The CDR3 bases are TGTGCCAGCAGTCGTACTAGCGGATCCACAGATACGCAGTATTTT. This translates into CASSRTSGSTDTQYF. The chain carries TRBV5-8 and TRBJ2-3, with TRBD2 matching over 8 bases. Germline CDR1 reads SGHTS; CDR2 reads YDEGEE. Trimming took 5 bases from V and 2 from J; bases not matched to a gene: 7. The CDR3 length is 15 residues.

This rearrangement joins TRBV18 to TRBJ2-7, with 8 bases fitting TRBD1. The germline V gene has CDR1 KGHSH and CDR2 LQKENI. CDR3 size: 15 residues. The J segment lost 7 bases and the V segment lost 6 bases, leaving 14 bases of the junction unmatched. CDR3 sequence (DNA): TGTGCCAGCTCTCGAAAGATACAGGGGGGAGAAGAGCAGTACTTC. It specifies CASSRKIQGGEEQYF.

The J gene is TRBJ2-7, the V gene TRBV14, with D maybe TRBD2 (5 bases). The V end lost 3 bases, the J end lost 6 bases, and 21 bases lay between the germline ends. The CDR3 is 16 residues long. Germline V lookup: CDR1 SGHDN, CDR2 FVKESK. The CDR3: CASSHPRGSATFEQYF. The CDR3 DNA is TGTGCCAGCAGCCACCCTCGTGGTAGCGCTACCTTCGAGCAGTACTTC.

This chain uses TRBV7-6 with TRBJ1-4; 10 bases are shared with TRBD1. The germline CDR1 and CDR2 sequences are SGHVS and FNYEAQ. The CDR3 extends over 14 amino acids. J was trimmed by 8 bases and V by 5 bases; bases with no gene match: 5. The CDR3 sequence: CASSPGQGQEKLFF. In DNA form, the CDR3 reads TGTGCCAGCAGCCCGGGACAGGGGCAAGAAAAACTGTTTTTT.

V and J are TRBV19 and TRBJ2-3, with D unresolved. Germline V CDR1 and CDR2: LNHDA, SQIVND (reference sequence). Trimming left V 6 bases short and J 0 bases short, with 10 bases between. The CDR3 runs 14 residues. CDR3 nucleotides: TGTGCCAGTAGCGCCTCCTACAGCACAGATACGCAGTATTTT. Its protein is CASSASYSTDTQYF.

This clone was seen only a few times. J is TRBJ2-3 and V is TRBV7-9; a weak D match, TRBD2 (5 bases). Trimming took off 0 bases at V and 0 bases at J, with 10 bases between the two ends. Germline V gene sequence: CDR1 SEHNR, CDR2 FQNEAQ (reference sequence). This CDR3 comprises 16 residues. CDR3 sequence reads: CASSLAHLASTDTQYF. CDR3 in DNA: TGTGCCAGCAGCTTAGCACATCTAGCAAGCACAGATACGCAGTATTTT.

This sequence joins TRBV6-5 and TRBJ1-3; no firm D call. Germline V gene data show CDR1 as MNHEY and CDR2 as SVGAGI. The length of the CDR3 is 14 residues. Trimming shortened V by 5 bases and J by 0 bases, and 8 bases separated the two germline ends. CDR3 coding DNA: TGTGCCAGCAGTCTCACAGTCTCTGGAAACACCATATATTTT. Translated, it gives CASSLTVSGNTIYF.

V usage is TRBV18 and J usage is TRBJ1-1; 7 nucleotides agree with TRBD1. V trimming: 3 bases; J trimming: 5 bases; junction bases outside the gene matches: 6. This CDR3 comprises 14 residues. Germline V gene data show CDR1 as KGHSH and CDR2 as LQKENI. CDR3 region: CASSPAQGNTEAFF. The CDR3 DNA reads TGTGCCAGCTCACCGGCACAGGGGAATACTGAAGCTTTCTTT.

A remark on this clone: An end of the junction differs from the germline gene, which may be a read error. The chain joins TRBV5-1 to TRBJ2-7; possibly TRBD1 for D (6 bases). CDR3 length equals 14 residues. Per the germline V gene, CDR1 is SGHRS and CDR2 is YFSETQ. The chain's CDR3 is CASSQGVDMGQYSF. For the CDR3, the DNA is TGCGCCAGCAGCCAAGGGGTGGATATGGGACAATATTCGTTC.

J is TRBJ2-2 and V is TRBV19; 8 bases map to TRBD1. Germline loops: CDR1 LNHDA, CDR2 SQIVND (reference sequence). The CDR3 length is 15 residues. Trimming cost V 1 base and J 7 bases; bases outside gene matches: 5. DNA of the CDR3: TGTGCCAGTAGTATAGTCCAGGGGGCGCGCGGGGAGCTGTTTTTT. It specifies CASSIVQGARGELFF.

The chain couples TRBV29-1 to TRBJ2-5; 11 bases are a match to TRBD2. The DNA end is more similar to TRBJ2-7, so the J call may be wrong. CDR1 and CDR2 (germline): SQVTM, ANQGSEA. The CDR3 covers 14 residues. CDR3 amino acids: CSVATSGGSYEQYF. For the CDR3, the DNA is TGCAGCGTTGCCACTAGCGGGGGTTCCTACGAGCAGTACTTC.

CDR3 coding DNA: TGTGCCAGCAGCCAAGACAGGGGGCCCTACGAGCAGTACTTC. This codes for CASSQDRGPYEQYF. The gene calls are TRBV7-9 and TRBJ2-7; 10 nucleotides line up with TRBD1. Trimming at V came to 5 bases and at J to 2 bases, leaving 3 bases not matched to a gene. The CDR3 covers 14 residues. Germline V CDR1 and CDR2: SEHNR, FQNEAQ (reference sequence).

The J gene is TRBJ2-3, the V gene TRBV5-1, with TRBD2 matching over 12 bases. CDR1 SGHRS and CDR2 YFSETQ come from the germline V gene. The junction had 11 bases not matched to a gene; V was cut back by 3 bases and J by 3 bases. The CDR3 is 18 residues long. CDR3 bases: TGCGCCAGCAGCTCCGGGACTAGCGGGTTCGCGGGTACAGATACGCAGTATTTT. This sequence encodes CASSSGTSGFAGTDTQYF.

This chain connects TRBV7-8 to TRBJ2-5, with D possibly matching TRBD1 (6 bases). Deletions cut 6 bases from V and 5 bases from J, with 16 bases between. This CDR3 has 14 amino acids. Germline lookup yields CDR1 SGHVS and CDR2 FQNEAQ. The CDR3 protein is CASSYRVFRETQYF. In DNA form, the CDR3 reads TGTGCCAGCAGTTACAGGGTTTTCCGGGAGACCCAGTACTTC.

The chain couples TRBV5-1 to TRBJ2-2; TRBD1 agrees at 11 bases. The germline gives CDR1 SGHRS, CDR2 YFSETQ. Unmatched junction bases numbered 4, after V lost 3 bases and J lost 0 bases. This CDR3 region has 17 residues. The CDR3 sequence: CASSSGTGGSNTGELFF. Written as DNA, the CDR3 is TGCGCCAGCAGCTCCGGGACAGGGGGTTCGAACACCGGGGAGCTGTTTTTT. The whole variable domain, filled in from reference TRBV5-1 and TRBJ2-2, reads KAGVTQTPRYLIKTRGQQVTLSCSPISGHRSVSWYQQTPGQGLQFLFEYFSETQRNKGNFPGRFSGRQFSNSRSEMNVSTLELGDSALYLCASSSGTGGSNTGELFFGEGSRLTVL.

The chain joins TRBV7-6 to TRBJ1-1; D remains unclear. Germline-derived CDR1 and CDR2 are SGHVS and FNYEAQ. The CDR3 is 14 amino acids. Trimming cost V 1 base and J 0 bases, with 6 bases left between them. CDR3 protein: CASSLGGLNTEAFF. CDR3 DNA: TGTGCCAGCAGCTTAGGAGGGCTGAACACTGAAGCTTTCTTT.

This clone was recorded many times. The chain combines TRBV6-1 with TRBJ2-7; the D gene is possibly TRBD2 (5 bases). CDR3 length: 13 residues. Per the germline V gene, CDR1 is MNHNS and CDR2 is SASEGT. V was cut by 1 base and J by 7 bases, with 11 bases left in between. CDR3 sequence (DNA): TGTGCCAGCAGTGAAGGAGAGGTAGCGGAGCAGTACTTC. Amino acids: CASSEGEVAEQYF.

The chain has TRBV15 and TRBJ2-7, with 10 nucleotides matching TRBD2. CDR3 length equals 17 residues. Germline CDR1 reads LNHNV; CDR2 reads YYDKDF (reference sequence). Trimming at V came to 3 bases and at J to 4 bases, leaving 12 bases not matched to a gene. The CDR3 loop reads CATSSDISAGGLYEQYF. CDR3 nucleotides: TGTGCCACCAGCAGTGATATTTCAGCGGGGGGGCTTTACGAGCAGTACTTC.

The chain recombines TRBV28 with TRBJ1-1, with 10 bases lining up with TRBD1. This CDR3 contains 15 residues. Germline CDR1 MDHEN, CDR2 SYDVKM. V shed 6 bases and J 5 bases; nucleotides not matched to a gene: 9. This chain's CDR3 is CASRDPGQGWTEAFF. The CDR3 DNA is TGTGCCAGCAGAGATCCGGGACAGGGGTGGACTGAAGCTTTCTTT.

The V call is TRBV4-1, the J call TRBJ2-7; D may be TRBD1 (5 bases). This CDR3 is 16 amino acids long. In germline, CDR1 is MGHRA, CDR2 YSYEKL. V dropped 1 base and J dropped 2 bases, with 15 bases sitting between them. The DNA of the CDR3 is TGCGCCAGCAGCCAAGGAGAACAGGAGATTACCTACGAGCAGTACTTC. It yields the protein CASSQGEQEITYEQYF.